These 12 T cell receptor beta chains were sequenced from one sample in a study of blood T cell repertoires in COVID-19. Data came from immunoSEQ multiplex PCR; TCRdb stores just in-frame clones and leaves some out. The data contain 90,000 to 140,000 clones, approximately 85% of them singletons. The sequencing sample was made of peripheral blood. The receptors shown here come from a man aged 45-65 years with acute or convalescent COVID-19.

This clone was counted a few times. The V gene is TRBV9, the J gene TRBJ2-3, with 9 bases identical to TRBD2. Germline values: CDR1 SGDLS, CDR2 YYNGEE. This CDR3 comprises 17 residues. The V segment lost 5 bases and the J segment 6 bases; nucleotides outside the gene matches: 16. The DNA of the CDR3 is TGTGCCAGCAGTCTGACTTCGACTAGCGGCTTACCGGATACGCAGTATTTT. Its translation: CASSLTSTSGLPDTQYF.

The count of this clone is one. The chain couples TRBV4-1 to TRBJ2-1; TRBD2 matches 10 bases. With V trimmed by 1 base and J by 0 bases, 9 bases remained unmatched. The CDR3 totals 19 residues. Looked up from germline, CDR1 is MGHRA and CDR2 is YSYEKL. The chain's CDR3 is CASSQVRSGRARSYNEQFF. In DNA form, the CDR3 reads TGCGCCAGCAGCCAAGTGCGGAGCGGGAGGGCCCGCTCCTACAATGAGCAGTTCTTC.

The chain joins TRBV11-2 to TRBJ2-3, with no clear D. The CDR3 consists of 12 residues. Germline V gene lookup returns CDR1 SGHAT and CDR2 FQNNGV. V lost 1 base and J 7 bases, leaving 6 bases between the germline ends. The CDR3 DNA is TGTGCCAGCAGCTTAGCCCTGTATACGCAGTATTTT. Protein product: CASSLALYTQYF.

The CDR3 reads CASSPQMGRETQYF. The CDR3 DNA follows: TGTGCCAGCAGCCCCCAGATGGGCCGGGAGACCCAGTACTTC. V gene TRBV11-2 combines with J gene TRBJ2-5, with D uncertain. CDR3 length equals 14 residues. V was shortened by 5 bases and J by 5 bases, with 15 bases between the two germline ends. Germline lookup yields CDR1 SGHAT and CDR2 FQNNGV.

The rearrangement joins TRBV18 to TRBJ2-7; tentatively, D is TRBD1 (6 bases). The germline V and J ends were trimmed by 2 bases and 0 bases, with 11 bases remaining between them. The CDR3 consists of 15 residues. Germline V CDR1 and CDR2: KGHSH, LQKENI. CDR3 residues: CASSPRQASSYEQYF. Here the CDR3 DNA reads TGTGCCAGCTCACCAAGACAGGCTAGCTCCTACGAGCAGTACTTC. Together with reference TRBV18 and TRBJ2-7, the CDR3 gives the full variable domain: NAGVMQNPRHLVRRRGQEARLRCSPMKGHSHVYWYRQLPEEGLKFMVYLQKENIIDESGMPKERFSAEFPKEGPSILRIQQVVRGDSAAYFCASSPRQASSYEQYFGPGTRLTVT.

This clone has a single count. The V gene is TRBV4-1, the J gene TRBJ1-1; the D gene is possibly TRBD1 (6 bases). The germline V gene encodes CDR1 MGHRA and CDR2 YSYEKL. The CDR3 contains 17 residues. V dropped 1 base and J dropped 9 bases, with 24 bases sitting between them. In DNA form, the CDR3 reads TGCGCCAGCAGCCAAGTAGGGGGGGGACGAGGACTGGATCAAGCTTTCTTT. Its protein product is CASSQVGGGRGLDQAFF.

This clone has a handful of counts. This rearrangement joins TRBV5-1 to TRBJ1-2; 10 bases agree with TRBD1. The CDR3 loop spans 15 amino acids. Germline lookup yields CDR1 SGHRS and CDR2 YFSETQ. V dropped 0 bases and J dropped 4; count of bases not matched to a gene: 3. DNA of the CDR3: TGCGCCAGCAGCTTGGCGGGACAGGGGTTCTATGGCTACACCTTC. Translating it yields CASSLAGQGFYGYTF.

The J gene is TRBJ2-1, the V gene TRBV11-3, with no clear D. This CDR3 comprises 12 residues. CDR1 SGHNT and CDR2 YENEEA come from the germline V gene. The germline V and J ends were trimmed by 0 bases and 9 bases, with 6 bases remaining between them. The CDR3 coding sequence is TGTGCCAGCAGCTTAGACGGGTTTGAGCAGTTCTTC. It is translated as CASSLDGFEQFF.

The chain carries TRBV7-8 and TRBJ2-7; D unresolved. Trimming removed 1 base at V and 3 bases at J, with 13 bases between. The length of the CDR3 is 15 residues. Germline CDR1 reads SGHVS; CDR2 reads FQNEAQ. Here the CDR3 DNA reads TGTGCCAGCAGCTTAGTAGCCGGAGTAAACTACGAGCAGTACTTC. Translated, it gives CASSLVAGVNYEQYF.

This sequence joins TRBV2 and TRBJ2-3; a weak D match, TRBD1 (6 bases). The CDR3 contains 14 residues. Trimming cost V 7 bases and J 6 bases, with 17 bases left between them. Germline loops: CDR1 SNHLY, CDR2 FYNNEI. The CDR3 DNA reads TGTGCCAGCATCCTCAAGGGGGTCGTCGATACGCAGTATTTT. It is translated as CASILKGVVDTQYF.

This chain joins TRBV6-1 and TRBJ2-7, with D perhaps matching TRBD2 (6 bases). The length of the CDR3 is 14 residues. Per germline, CDR1 MNHNS and CDR2 SASEGT. V was cut by 7 bases and J by 0 bases, with 13 bases left in between. The CDR3 DNA reads TGTGCCAGCAAGGAGACTAGGGTCTCCTACGAGCAGTACTTC. Translated, it gives CASKETRVSYEQYF.

This clone was observed a handful of times. J is TRBJ2-7 and V is TRBV15, with D possibly being TRBD2 (5 bases). The germline V gene encodes CDR1 LNHNV and CDR2 YYDKDF (reference sequence). The V end lost 0 bases, the J end lost 0 bases, and 9 bases lay between the germline ends. The CDR3 contains 15 residues. In DNA form, the CDR3 reads TGTGCCACCAGCAGAGATACCGGACTCTCCTACGAGCAGTACTTC. Translation gives CATSRDTGLSYEQYF.